The rows below give T cell receptor beta chains drawn from one sample of a study of blood T cell repertoires in COVID-19. Some clones are missing from TCRdb's copy, which holds only in-frame ones; the method was immunoSEQ multiplex PCR. The sample carries roughly 170,000 clones, about 74% recorded once. Sequenced sample: peripheral blood. These receptors came from a woman over 75 with acute or convalescent COVID-19. The CDR3 runs from the conserved cysteine through the conserved F or W. A D gene is named only where the DNA matches it firmly. Clone size is shown for a subset of rows, as once, few, many or a class of expanded clone.

d_call: TRBD2
j_call: TRBJ2-1
clone_size: -
v_call: TRBV7-8
cdr3_nt: TGTGCCAGCAGCCTGGGGGGGAACCGACAGTTCTTC
cdr3_aa: CASSLGGNRQFF

d_call: TRBD1
j_call: TRBJ2-7
clone_size: -
v_call: TRBV19
cdr3_nt: TGTGCCAGTAGTATGGGACAGGGGCCTACTGGGCAGTACTTC
cdr3_aa: CASSMGQGPTGQYF

d_call: -
j_call: TRBJ1-3
clone_size: -
v_call: TRBV29-1
cdr3_nt: TGCAGCGTTCAGGGTGACGGAAACACCATATATTTT
cdr3_aa: CSVQGDGNTIYF

d_call: -
j_call: TRBJ2-5
clone_size: once
v_call: TRBV6-5
cdr3_nt: TGTGCCAGCAGTTACTCCACACATCAAGAGACCCAGTACTTC
cdr3_aa: CASSYSTHQETQYF

d_call: TRBD1
j_call: TRBJ2-7
clone_size: -
v_call: TRBV4-2
cdr3_nt: TGTGCCAGCAGCCAAGCCGGGACAGGGGGTTATCTCTCCTACGAGCAGTACTTC
cdr3_aa: CASSQAGTGGYLSYEQYF

d_call: -
j_call: TRBJ1-5
clone_size: -
v_call: TRBV7-2
cdr3_nt: TGTGCCAGCAGCTCCCAGGGTGACCAGCCCCAGCATTTT
cdr3_aa: CASSSQGDQPQHF

d_call: -
j_call: TRBJ2-3
clone_size: -
v_call: TRBV11-2
cdr3_nt: TGTGCCAGCAGCTTAGTACGGTTCACTGGAGATACGCAGTATTTT
cdr3_aa: CASSLVRFTGDTQYF

d_call: TRBD2
j_call: TRBJ2-5
clone_size: -
v_call: TRBV29-1
cdr3_nt: TGCAGCGTTGCGCGGGGGGGAGGGGTGGACGAGACCCAGTACTTC
cdr3_aa: CSVARGGGVDETQYF

d_call: -
j_call: TRBJ2-3
clone_size: -
v_call: TRBV11-3
cdr3_nt: TGTGCCAGCAGCCGAGGACAGTCCACAGATACGCAGTATTTT
cdr3_aa: CASSRGQSTDTQYF

d_call: -
j_call: TRBJ1-1
clone_size: -
v_call: TRBV9
cdr3_nt: TGTGCCAGCAGCGTAGTTTCGGGAGGGGGTGACACTGAAGCTTTCTTT
cdr3_aa: CASSVVSGGGDTEAFF

d_call: TRBD2
j_call: TRBJ2-5
clone_size: -
v_call: TRBV2
cdr3_nt: TGTGCCAGCAGTAGCGGGAGTTCCCCCGGAAAAGAGACCCAGTACTTC
cdr3_aa: CASSSGSSPGKETQYF

d_call: -
j_call: TRBJ1-3
clone_size: few
v_call: TRBV10-1
cdr3_nt: TGCGCCAGCAGTCCATTCAGGGGCTCTGGAAACACCATATATTTT
cdr3_aa: CASSPFRGSGNTIYF

d_call: -
j_call: TRBJ1-2
clone_size: -
v_call: TRBV6-5
cdr3_nt: TGTGCCAGCAGTACTACACCCCAGGGTCGCTACACCTTC
cdr3_aa: CASSTTPQGRYTF

d_call: -
j_call: TRBJ2-1
clone_size: few
v_call: TRBV6-2/TRBV6-3
cdr3_nt: TGTGCCAGCAGTTACTCGACGGGAATAAATGAGCAGTTCTTC
cdr3_aa: CASSYSTGINEQFF

d_call: -
j_call: TRBJ1-6
clone_size: -
v_call: TRBV6-5
cdr3_nt: TGTGCCTCCCGACAGGATCTATATAATTCACCCCTCCACTTT
cdr3_aa: CASRQDLYNSPLHF

d_call: -
j_call: TRBJ1-1
clone_size: -
v_call: TRBV12-3/TRBV12-4
cdr3_nt: TGTGCCAGCAGTGCCCCCGGGAACACTGAAGCTTTCTTT
cdr3_aa: CASSAPGNTEAFF

d_call: TRBD1
j_call: TRBJ2-1
clone_size: -
v_call: TRBV9
cdr3_nt: TGTGCCAGCAGCCGCAGAGATCAGGCCGGGACAGGGACCTACAATGAGCAGTTCTTC
cdr3_aa: CASSRRDQAGTGTYNEQFF

d_call: -
j_call: TRBJ1-6
clone_size: once
v_call: TRBV27
cdr3_nt: TGTGCCAGCAGTTTCGGGGGGCGGCATAATTCACCCCTCCACTTT
cdr3_aa: CASSFGGRHNSPLHF

d_call: TRBD1
j_call: TRBJ2-2
clone_size: few
v_call: TRBV24-1
cdr3_nt: TGTGCCACCGGAACAGGGGAGAGTGAGCTGTTTTTT
cdr3_aa: CATGTGESELFF

d_call: TRBD2
j_call: TRBJ2-3
clone_size: -
v_call: TRBV6-5
cdr3_nt: TGTGCCAGCACCACCGGGACTAGCGGGAGTATCACGCAGTATTTT
cdr3_aa: CASTTGTSGSITQYF

d_call: -
j_call: TRBJ1-2
clone_size: -
v_call: TRBV4-2
cdr3_nt: TGTGCCAGCAGCCAAGACCTTACACAAAACTATGGCTACACCTTC
cdr3_aa: CASSQDLTQNYGYTF

d_call: -
j_call: TRBJ2-2
clone_size: few
v_call: TRBV19
cdr3_nt: TGTGCCAGTAAGGCGGCAAGGAACACCGGGGAGCTGTTTTTT
cdr3_aa: CASKAARNTGELFF

d_call: TRBD1
j_call: TRBJ2-5
clone_size: -
v_call: TRBV19
cdr3_nt: TGTGCCAGTAGTATCCCGGACAGGGACGAAGAGACCCAGTACTTC
cdr3_aa: CASSIPDRDEETQYF

d_call: -
j_call: TRBJ2-2
clone_size: -
v_call: TRBV19
cdr3_nt: TGTGCCAGTAGTAAACAGGCCGAGACCGGGGAGCTGTTTTTT
cdr3_aa: CASSKQAETGELFF

d_call: -
j_call: TRBJ2-1
clone_size: -
v_call: TRBV5-1
cdr3_nt: TGCGCCAGCAGCTTGCTCAGGGGCCTAGGGTACAATGAGCAGTTCTTC
cdr3_aa: CASSLLRGLGYNEQFF

d_call: -
j_call: TRBJ2-1
clone_size: few
v_call: TRBV24-1
cdr3_nt: TGTGCCACCAGTGATTTCTCAGGATATGAGCAGTTCTTC
cdr3_aa: CATSDFSGYEQFF

d_call: -
j_call: TRBJ2-1
clone_size: -
v_call: TRBV4-1
cdr3_nt: TGCGCCAGCAGCCTCCGGGGGAATGAGCAGTTCTTC
cdr3_aa: CASSLRGNEQFF

d_call: -
j_call: TRBJ1-5
clone_size: -
v_call: TRBV28
cdr3_nt: TGTGCCAGCAGCCGACTTGAGGTCTGGCAGCCCCAGCATTTT
cdr3_aa: CASSRLEVWQPQHF

d_call: TRBD1
j_call: TRBJ2-7
clone_size: once
v_call: TRBV6-1
cdr3_nt: TGTGCCAGCAGTGAAACACGACAGGGATGGCGGACTGCTGATCGGTACGAGCAGTACTTC
cdr3_aa: CASSETRQGWRTADRYEQYF

d_call: -
j_call: TRBJ1-5
clone_size: -
v_call: TRBV9
cdr3_nt: TGTGCCAGCAGCGCCCCAGGACAGAGCAATCAGCCCCAGCATTTT
cdr3_aa: CASSAPGQSNQPQHF

d_call: -
j_call: TRBJ2-3
clone_size: once
v_call: TRBV6-4
cdr3_nt: TGTGCCAGCGCGGTCGGAGGGTCCACAGATACGCAGTATTTT
cdr3_aa: CASAVGGSTDTQYF

d_call: -
j_call: TRBJ1-6
clone_size: -
v_call: TRBV11-3
cdr3_nt: TGTGCCAGCGCCCCAAGACAGAATTCACCCCTCCACTTT
cdr3_aa: CASAPRQNSPLHF

d_call: TRBD1
j_call: TRBJ1-4
clone_size: -
v_call: TRBV30
cdr3_nt: TGTGCCTGTAACAGACAGGGGACTAATGAAAAACTGTTTTTT
cdr3_aa: CACNRQGTNEKLFF

d_call: -
j_call: TRBJ1-6
clone_size: -
v_call: TRBV5-5
cdr3_nt: TGTGCCAGCAGCTTCAGGAATTCACCCCTCCACTTT
cdr3_aa: CASSFRNSPLHF

d_call: TRBD2
j_call: TRBJ2-1
clone_size: -
v_call: TRBV3-1/TRBV3-2
cdr3_nt: TGTGCCAGCGTGAGAGCGGGAGACAATGAGCAGTTCTTC
cdr3_aa: CASVRAGDNEQFF

d_call: -
j_call: TRBJ1-2
clone_size: few
v_call: TRBV28
cdr3_nt: TGTGCCAGCAGTTTAGCTCAGGTCGGGGGTTATGGCTACACCTTC
cdr3_aa: CASSLAQVGGYGYTF

d_call: TRBD2
j_call: TRBJ2-1
clone_size: -
v_call: TRBV28
cdr3_nt: TGTGCCAGCAGCACGGTGACTAGCGGGATCTATGAGCAGTTCTTC
cdr3_aa: CASSTVTSGIYEQFF

d_call: -
j_call: TRBJ2-3
clone_size: -
v_call: TRBV4-2
cdr3_nt: TGTGCCAGCAGCCAAGCTCGAGGGATAGGGGATACGCAGTATTTT
cdr3_aa: CASSQARGIGDTQYF

d_call: TRBD1
j_call: TRBJ2-6
clone_size: -
v_call: TRBV2
cdr3_nt: TGTGCCAGCCTAGGACAGGGGAGCTTCGGGGCCAACGTCCTGACTTTC
cdr3_aa: CASLGQGSFGANVLTF

d_call: -
j_call: TRBJ1-1
clone_size: -
v_call: TRBV10-2
cdr3_nt: TGCGCCAGCAGTGAGTCGACCCAGGGTAACACTGAAGCTTTCTTT
cdr3_aa: CASSESTQGNTEAFF

d_call: TRBD2
j_call: TRBJ2-1
clone_size: once
v_call: TRBV5-1
cdr3_nt: TGCGCCAGCAGTAGGACTAGCGGGAGTAATGAGCAGTTCTTC
cdr3_aa: CASSRTSGSNEQFF

d_call: TRBD2
j_call: TRBJ2-2
clone_size: -
v_call: TRBV9
cdr3_nt: TGTGCCAGCAGCGTAGGGACTAGCGGGAGTCAATGGGGGACCGGGGAGCTGTTTTTT
cdr3_aa: CASSVGTSGSQWGTGELFF

d_call: TRBD1
j_call: TRBJ2-7
clone_size: -
v_call: TRBV11-2
cdr3_nt: TGTGCCAGCAGCACGTCAGACAGGGCGAACGAGCAGTACTTC
cdr3_aa: CASSTSDRANEQYF

d_call: TRBD2
j_call: TRBJ2-1
clone_size: few
v_call: TRBV7-2
cdr3_nt: TGTGCCAGCAGCTTAGTGGGCGGGAGGTACGATGAGCAGTTCTTC
cdr3_aa: CASSLVGGRYDEQFF

d_call: -
j_call: TRBJ1-1
clone_size: -
v_call: TRBV28
cdr3_nt: TGTGCCAGCAGCCTAGAAGAGGACACTGAAGCTTTCTTT
cdr3_aa: CASSLEEDTEAFF

d_call: -
j_call: TRBJ1-1
clone_size: -
v_call: TRBV10-3
cdr3_nt: TGTGCCATCAGTTTACAGGGTTCAGGGACTGAAGCTTTCTTT
cdr3_aa: CAISLQGSGTEAFF

d_call: -
j_call: TRBJ2-7
clone_size: few
v_call: TRBV4-3
cdr3_nt: TGCGCCAGCAGCCTTACAGGGTACGGCGAGCAGTACTTC
cdr3_aa: CASSLTGYGEQYF

d_call: TRBD1
j_call: TRBJ1-4
clone_size: few
v_call: TRBV19
cdr3_nt: TGTGCCAGTAGTTTTGGACAGGGGGCTGTTAATGAAAAACTGTTTTTT
cdr3_aa: CASSFGQGAVNEKLFF

d_call: TRBD2
j_call: TRBJ2-7
clone_size: -
v_call: TRBV6-2/TRBV6-3
cdr3_nt: TGTGCCAGCAGTTACCTGACTAGCGCGGTCTACGAGCAGTACTTC
cdr3_aa: CASSYLTSAVYEQYF

d_call: -
j_call: TRBJ1-3
clone_size: once
v_call: TRBV18
cdr3_nt: TGTGCCAGCTCACCATCGGGGTTCGCTGGAAACACCATATATTTT
cdr3_aa: CASSPSGFAGNTIYF

d_call: TRBD1
j_call: TRBJ1-5
clone_size: few
v_call: TRBV28
cdr3_nt: TGTGCCAGCAGTTCCCCAGGACAGGACCCGAATCAGCCCCAGCATTTT
cdr3_aa: CASSSPGQDPNQPQHF

d_call: -
j_call: TRBJ2-3
clone_size: -
v_call: TRBV7-9
cdr3_nt: TGTGCCAGCAGCTTAGGGGGGGTGAGCACAGATACGCAGTATTTT
cdr3_aa: CASSLGGVSTDTQYF

d_call: -
j_call: TRBJ1-1
clone_size: once
v_call: TRBV5-1
cdr3_nt: TGCGCCAGCAGCATCCGATACAGGGACACTGAAGCTTTCTTT
cdr3_aa: CASSIRYRDTEAFF

d_call: TRBD2
j_call: TRBJ2-1
clone_size: -
v_call: TRBV6-2/TRBV6-3
cdr3_nt: TGTGCCAGCAGCTGGGGACTAGCGGGAGCCAATGAGCAGTTCTTC
cdr3_aa: CASSWGLAGANEQFF

d_call: -
j_call: TRBJ1-1
clone_size: -
v_call: TRBV9
cdr3_nt: TGTGCCAGCAGCGTCTCCGGCAGGGAGAACACTGAAGCTTTCTTT
cdr3_aa: CASSVSGRENTEAFF

d_call: TRBD1
j_call: TRBJ2-1
clone_size: -
v_call: TRBV7-2
cdr3_nt: TGTGCCAGCAGCCGGGGACAGGGTTCCTACAATGAGCAGTTCTTC
cdr3_aa: CASSRGQGSYNEQFF

d_call: TRBD2
j_call: TRBJ2-1
clone_size: -
v_call: TRBV7-2
cdr3_nt: TGTGCCAGCAGCGGCAGCGGGAGGGCCGGTTATGAGCAGTTCTTC
cdr3_aa: CASSGSGRAGYEQFF

d_call: TRBD2
j_call: TRBJ2-7
clone_size: -
v_call: TRBV10-1
cdr3_nt: TGCGCCAGCAGTGAGTTGTGGCGGGAGAAGCCCTACGAGCAGTACTTC
cdr3_aa: CASSELWREKPYEQYF

d_call: -
j_call: TRBJ1-1
clone_size: -
v_call: TRBV27
cdr3_nt: TGTGCCAGCAGTTTATCGCCGGGGACTGAAGCTTTCTTT
cdr3_aa: CASSLSPGTEAFF

d_call: TRBD2
j_call: TRBJ2-7
clone_size: -
v_call: TRBV2
cdr3_nt: TGTGCCAGCAGTGAGGAACTAGCGGGAGCCGAGCAGTACTTC
cdr3_aa: CASSEELAGAEQYF